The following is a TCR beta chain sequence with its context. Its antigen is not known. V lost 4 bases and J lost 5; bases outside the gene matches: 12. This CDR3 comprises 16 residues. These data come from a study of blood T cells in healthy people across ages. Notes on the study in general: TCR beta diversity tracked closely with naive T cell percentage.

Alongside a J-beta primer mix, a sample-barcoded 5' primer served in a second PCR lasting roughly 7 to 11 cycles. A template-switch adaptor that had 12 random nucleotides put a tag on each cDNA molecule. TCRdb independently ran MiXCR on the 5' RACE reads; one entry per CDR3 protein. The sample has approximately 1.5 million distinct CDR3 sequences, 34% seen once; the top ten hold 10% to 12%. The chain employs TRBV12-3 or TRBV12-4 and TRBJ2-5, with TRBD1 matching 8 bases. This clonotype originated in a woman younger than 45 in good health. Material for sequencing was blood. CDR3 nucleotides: TGTGCCAGCAGTTCCGGACAGGGAAACTGGGAGGAGACCCAGTACTTC. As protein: CASSSGQGNWEETQYF.